The 22 T cell receptor beta chains in this list originate from one sample, sequenced in a study of T cells in Graves' hyperthyroidism and ophthalmopathy. Amplification targeted TCR beta CDR3 regions from RNA transcripts. Primed by the HTBI set, a first-round RT-PCR was run on the TCR CDR3. One entry per CDR3 protein results from TCRdb running MiXCR on the multiplex PCR reads. The sample lists about 460,000 distinct CDR3 sequences, around a fifth occurring once. The sample comprised blood. The receptors shown here come from a woman aged 70-85 years with Graves' ophthalmopathy.

In this sample, this clonotype turned up a few times. V usage is TRBV12-3 or TRBV12-4 and J usage is TRBJ1-4; D perhaps matches TRBD1 (5 bases). CDR3 size: 13 residues. V lost 5 bases and J lost 8, with 12 bases in between. The CDR3 spells CASSGGVYEKLFF. CDR3 sequence (DNA): TGTGCCAGCAGTGGGGGGGTTTACGAAAAACTGTTTTTT.

The rearrangement uses TRBV6-1 and TRBJ2-5; D gene ambiguous. Germline V gene sequence: CDR1 MNHNS, CDR2 SASEGT. The V end lost 6 bases, the J end lost 3 bases, and 8 bases lay between the germline ends. The length of the CDR3 is 12 residues. DNA of the CDR3: TGTGCCAGCAGGGACGTGAAAGAGACCCAGTACTTC. Amino acids: CASRDVKETQYF.

V usage is TRBV7-9 and J usage is TRBJ2-1; D tentatively fits TRBD1 or TRBD2 (7 bases each). The CDR3 is 15 residues long. CDR1 and CDR2 from the germline V gene are SEHNR and FQNEAQ (reference sequence). The V end was cut by 5 bases, the J end by 4 bases, with 15 bases between. The CDR3 bases are TGTGCCAGCAGCGCGCAGGGGGGGTCATACAATGAGCAGTTCTTC. Translation gives CASSAQGGSYNEQFF.

This clonotype was detected many times. The V call is TRBV12-3 or TRBV12-4, the J call TRBJ1-2; D is unclear. This CDR3 is 14 amino acids long. Trimming pared 7 bases from V and 8 bases from J, leaving 20 bases between. The DNA for the CDR3 is TGTGCCAGCACCACATCCTACGGTTCAGACGGCTACACCTTC. This encodes CASTTSYGSDGYTF.

The sample holds many counts of this clonotype. One junction end does not reproduce the germline sequence, and a read error may be involved. The CDR3 here is CASSSTGYEQYF. Written as DNA, the CDR3 is TGTGCCAGCAGTTCGACAGGGTACGAGCAGTACTTC. V gene TRBV5-1 combines with J gene TRBJ2-7; 7 bases map to TRBD1. The CDR3 spans 12 residues. Germline V gene data show CDR1 as SGHRS and CDR2 as YFSETQ.

In DNA form, the CDR3 reads TGCAGTGCTAGAGATCCGTGGGCTACCAAAAACATTCAGTACTTC. The encoded protein is CSARDPWATKNIQYF. The J gene is TRBJ2-4, the V gene TRBV20-1; D ambiguous. Trimming pared 0 bases from V and 2 bases from J, leaving 11 bases between. The CDR3 is made up of 15 amino acids. Germline CDR1 DFQATT, CDR2 SNEGSKA (reference sequence).

Points on this clonotype: Germline and junction disagree at one end, which may indicate a read error. The gene calls are TRBV6-1 and TRBJ2-3; D may be TRBD2 (6 bases). CDR1 is MNHNS and CDR2 is SASEGT in the germline V gene. The CDR3 is 13 amino acids. The CDR3 region has the DNA TGTGCCAGCAGGCGGGGATACACAGATACGCAGTACTTT. This codes for CASRRGYTDTQYF.

This clonotype was observed at least ten times. The gene calls are TRBV7-2 and TRBJ2-1, with 8 bases aligning to TRBD1. The V segment lost 4 bases and the J segment 9 bases; nucleotides outside the gene matches: 8. This CDR3 comprises 14 residues. CDR1 and CDR2 (germline): SGHTA, FQGNSA. Here the CDR3 DNA reads TGTGCCAGCAGCTCCGGTCCAACAGGGGGTGAGCAGTTCTTC. Its protein is CASSSGPTGGEQFF. Full variable domain (remainder filled in from reference TRBV7-2 and TRBJ2-1): GAGVSQSPSNKVTEKGKDVELRCDPISGHTALYWYRQSLGQGLEFLIYFQGNSAPDKSGLPSDRFSAERTGGSVSTLTIQRTQQEDSAVYLCASSSGPTGGEQFFGPGTRLTVL.

This clonotype was seen repeatedly, ten times or more. The V gene is TRBV27, the J gene TRBJ2-3; D ambiguous. This CDR3 has 13 amino acids. Germline lookup yields CDR1 MNHEY and CDR2 SMNVEV (reference sequence). V lost 0 bases to trimming and J lost 3 bases, with 4 bases between them. CDR3 coding DNA: TGTGCCAGCAGTTTATCGTGGACAGATACGCAGTATTTT. Its translation: CASSLSWTDTQYF.

The chain employs TRBV19 and TRBJ1-2, with TRBD1 identical over 10 bases. V was pared by 10 bases and J by 6 bases, with 5 bases of the junction left unmatched. Germline CDR1 reads LNHDA; CDR2 reads SQIVND (reference sequence). This CDR3 has 12 residues. In DNA form, the CDR3 reads TGTGCCACCCCCGGGACAGGGGATGGCTACACCTTC. This encodes CATPGTGDGYTF.

This chain joins TRBV18 and TRBJ1-5, with 10 bases aligning to TRBD1. CDR1 is KGHSH and CDR2 is LQKENI in the germline V gene. The CDR3 length is 15 residues. The V and J ends lost 6 bases and 5 bases, in that order; junction bases with no gene match: 7. The CDR3 reads CASSSTGGMDQPQHF. The CDR3 bases are TGTGCCAGCTCGTCGACAGGGGGCATGGATCAGCCCCAGCATTTT.

Ten or more counts support this clonotype. The J gene is TRBJ2-1, the V gene TRBV7-2; 9 bases line up with TRBD2. CDR3 length: 15 residues. Germline CDR1 reads SGHTA; CDR2 reads FQGNSA. J gave up 4 bases and V 5 bases, and 6 bases lay outside the gene matches. CDR3 sequence (DNA): TGTGCCAGCAGCCCTTCGCGGGGGGGATACAATGAGCAGTTCTTC. It encodes CASSPSRGGYNEQFF.

This clonotype has at least ten counts. The chain employs TRBV2 and TRBJ1-4, with D unclear. This CDR3 spans 12 amino acids. CDR1 SNHLY and CDR2 FYNNEI come from the germline V gene. V was cut by 6 bases and J by 7 bases, with 9 bases left in between. CDR3 amino acids: CASRKAGEKLFF. CDR3 DNA sequence: TGTGCCAGCAGGAAGGCAGGTGAAAAACTGTTTTTT.

To note about this clonotype: A junction end diverges from the germline sequence, so it may reflect a read error. The J gene is TRBJ2-7, the V gene TRBV5-4; TRBD2 matches at 14 bases. The CDR3 spans 18 residues. Germline CDR1 is SGHNT and CDR2 is YYREEE (reference sequence). CDR3 in DNA: TGTGCCAGCAGCTTGAGGCCGGGACTAGCGGGAGAAGGGTACGGGCAGTACTTC. Its translation: CASSLRPGLAGEGYGQYF.

Only one count was recorded for this clonotype. The rearrangement joins TRBV29-1 to TRBJ2-5; D tentatively fits TRBD1 or TRBD2 (5 bases each). The ends were cut back, 1 base at V and 9 bases at J, with 12 bases in the middle. CDR3 length: 12 residues. Germline V gene sequence: CDR1 SQVTM, CDR2 ANQGSEA. The DNA for the CDR3 is TGCAGCGTTGAAGGGGGCTCGGAGGCCCAGTACTTC. It encodes CSVEGGSEAQYF.

There are many counts of this clonotype. CDR3: CASNPKRVGYNEQFF. CDR3 DNA: TGTGCCAGCAACCCGAAGCGGGTAGGCTACAATGAGCAGTTCTTC. This sequence joins TRBV2 and TRBJ2-1; D may be TRBD2 (6 bases). With 7 bases removed from V and 3 bases from J, the gap between germline ends came to 16 bases. This CDR3 is built from 15 residues. Germline V gene lookup returns CDR1 SNHLY and CDR2 FYNNEI.

The J gene is TRBJ1-6, the V gene TRBV7-9; a possible D gene is TRBD1 (6 bases). This CDR3 has 13 residues. V lost 2 bases, J lost 9 bases, and 8 bases lay in between. CDR1 and CDR2 (germline): SEHNR, FQNEAQ (reference sequence). The chain's CDR3 is CASSLTGFSPLHF. CDR3 in DNA: TGTGCCAGCAGCTTAACAGGGTTTTCACCCCTCCACTTT.

The chain carries TRBV7-2 and TRBJ2-3, with D uncertain. Germline V CDR1 and CDR2: SGHTA, FQGNSA. The CDR3 has 14 amino acids. V shed 5 bases and J shed 6 bases, with 15 bases lying between them. The CDR3 is CASSRRPGLDTQYF. CDR3 nucleotides: TGTGCCAGCAGCCGACGACCCGGGCTGGATACGCAGTATTTT.

This clonotype was counted only a few times. The J gene is TRBJ2-7, the V gene TRBV10-3; 14 bases map to TRBD2. CDR3 length equals 16 residues. Trimming removed 7 bases from V and 5 bases from J; junction bases left unmatched: 10. CDR1 is ENHRY and CDR2 is SYGVKD in the germline V gene. CDR3 region: CAIKGTSGSRGNEQYF. In DNA, the CDR3 is TGTGCCATCAAGGGGACTAGCGGGAGCCGAGGCAACGAGCAGTACTTC.

The chain links TRBV6-5 to TRBJ1-4; no definite D call. With 2 bases removed from V and 7 bases from J, the gap between germline ends came to 5 bases. Germline assignment: CDR1 MNHEY and CDR2 SVGAGI. This CDR3 is 12 amino acids long. The CDR3: CASSYGVEKLFF. DNA of the CDR3: TGTGCCAGCAGTTACGGGGTTGAAAAACTGTTTTTT.

This clonotype was observed many times. The CDR3 is CASSLKGVDQPQHF. The CDR3 nucleotides read TGTGCCAGCAGTTTAAAGGGGGTGGACCAGCCCCAGCATTTT. V is TRBV12-3 or TRBV12-4 and J is TRBJ1-5; D may be TRBD1 (6 bases). CDR3 length equals 14 residues. Trimming removed 2 bases from V and 7 bases from J, with 12 bases in between.

V and J are TRBV18 and TRBJ1-2; no clear D gene. This CDR3 spans 14 amino acids. Germline lookup yields CDR1 KGHSH and CDR2 LQKENI. V lost 3 bases to trimming and J lost 4 bases, with 12 bases between them. CDR3 sequence reads: CASSPPSYAYGYTF. CDR3 sequence (DNA): TGTGCCAGCTCACCGCCCAGCTATGCCTATGGCTACACCTTC.